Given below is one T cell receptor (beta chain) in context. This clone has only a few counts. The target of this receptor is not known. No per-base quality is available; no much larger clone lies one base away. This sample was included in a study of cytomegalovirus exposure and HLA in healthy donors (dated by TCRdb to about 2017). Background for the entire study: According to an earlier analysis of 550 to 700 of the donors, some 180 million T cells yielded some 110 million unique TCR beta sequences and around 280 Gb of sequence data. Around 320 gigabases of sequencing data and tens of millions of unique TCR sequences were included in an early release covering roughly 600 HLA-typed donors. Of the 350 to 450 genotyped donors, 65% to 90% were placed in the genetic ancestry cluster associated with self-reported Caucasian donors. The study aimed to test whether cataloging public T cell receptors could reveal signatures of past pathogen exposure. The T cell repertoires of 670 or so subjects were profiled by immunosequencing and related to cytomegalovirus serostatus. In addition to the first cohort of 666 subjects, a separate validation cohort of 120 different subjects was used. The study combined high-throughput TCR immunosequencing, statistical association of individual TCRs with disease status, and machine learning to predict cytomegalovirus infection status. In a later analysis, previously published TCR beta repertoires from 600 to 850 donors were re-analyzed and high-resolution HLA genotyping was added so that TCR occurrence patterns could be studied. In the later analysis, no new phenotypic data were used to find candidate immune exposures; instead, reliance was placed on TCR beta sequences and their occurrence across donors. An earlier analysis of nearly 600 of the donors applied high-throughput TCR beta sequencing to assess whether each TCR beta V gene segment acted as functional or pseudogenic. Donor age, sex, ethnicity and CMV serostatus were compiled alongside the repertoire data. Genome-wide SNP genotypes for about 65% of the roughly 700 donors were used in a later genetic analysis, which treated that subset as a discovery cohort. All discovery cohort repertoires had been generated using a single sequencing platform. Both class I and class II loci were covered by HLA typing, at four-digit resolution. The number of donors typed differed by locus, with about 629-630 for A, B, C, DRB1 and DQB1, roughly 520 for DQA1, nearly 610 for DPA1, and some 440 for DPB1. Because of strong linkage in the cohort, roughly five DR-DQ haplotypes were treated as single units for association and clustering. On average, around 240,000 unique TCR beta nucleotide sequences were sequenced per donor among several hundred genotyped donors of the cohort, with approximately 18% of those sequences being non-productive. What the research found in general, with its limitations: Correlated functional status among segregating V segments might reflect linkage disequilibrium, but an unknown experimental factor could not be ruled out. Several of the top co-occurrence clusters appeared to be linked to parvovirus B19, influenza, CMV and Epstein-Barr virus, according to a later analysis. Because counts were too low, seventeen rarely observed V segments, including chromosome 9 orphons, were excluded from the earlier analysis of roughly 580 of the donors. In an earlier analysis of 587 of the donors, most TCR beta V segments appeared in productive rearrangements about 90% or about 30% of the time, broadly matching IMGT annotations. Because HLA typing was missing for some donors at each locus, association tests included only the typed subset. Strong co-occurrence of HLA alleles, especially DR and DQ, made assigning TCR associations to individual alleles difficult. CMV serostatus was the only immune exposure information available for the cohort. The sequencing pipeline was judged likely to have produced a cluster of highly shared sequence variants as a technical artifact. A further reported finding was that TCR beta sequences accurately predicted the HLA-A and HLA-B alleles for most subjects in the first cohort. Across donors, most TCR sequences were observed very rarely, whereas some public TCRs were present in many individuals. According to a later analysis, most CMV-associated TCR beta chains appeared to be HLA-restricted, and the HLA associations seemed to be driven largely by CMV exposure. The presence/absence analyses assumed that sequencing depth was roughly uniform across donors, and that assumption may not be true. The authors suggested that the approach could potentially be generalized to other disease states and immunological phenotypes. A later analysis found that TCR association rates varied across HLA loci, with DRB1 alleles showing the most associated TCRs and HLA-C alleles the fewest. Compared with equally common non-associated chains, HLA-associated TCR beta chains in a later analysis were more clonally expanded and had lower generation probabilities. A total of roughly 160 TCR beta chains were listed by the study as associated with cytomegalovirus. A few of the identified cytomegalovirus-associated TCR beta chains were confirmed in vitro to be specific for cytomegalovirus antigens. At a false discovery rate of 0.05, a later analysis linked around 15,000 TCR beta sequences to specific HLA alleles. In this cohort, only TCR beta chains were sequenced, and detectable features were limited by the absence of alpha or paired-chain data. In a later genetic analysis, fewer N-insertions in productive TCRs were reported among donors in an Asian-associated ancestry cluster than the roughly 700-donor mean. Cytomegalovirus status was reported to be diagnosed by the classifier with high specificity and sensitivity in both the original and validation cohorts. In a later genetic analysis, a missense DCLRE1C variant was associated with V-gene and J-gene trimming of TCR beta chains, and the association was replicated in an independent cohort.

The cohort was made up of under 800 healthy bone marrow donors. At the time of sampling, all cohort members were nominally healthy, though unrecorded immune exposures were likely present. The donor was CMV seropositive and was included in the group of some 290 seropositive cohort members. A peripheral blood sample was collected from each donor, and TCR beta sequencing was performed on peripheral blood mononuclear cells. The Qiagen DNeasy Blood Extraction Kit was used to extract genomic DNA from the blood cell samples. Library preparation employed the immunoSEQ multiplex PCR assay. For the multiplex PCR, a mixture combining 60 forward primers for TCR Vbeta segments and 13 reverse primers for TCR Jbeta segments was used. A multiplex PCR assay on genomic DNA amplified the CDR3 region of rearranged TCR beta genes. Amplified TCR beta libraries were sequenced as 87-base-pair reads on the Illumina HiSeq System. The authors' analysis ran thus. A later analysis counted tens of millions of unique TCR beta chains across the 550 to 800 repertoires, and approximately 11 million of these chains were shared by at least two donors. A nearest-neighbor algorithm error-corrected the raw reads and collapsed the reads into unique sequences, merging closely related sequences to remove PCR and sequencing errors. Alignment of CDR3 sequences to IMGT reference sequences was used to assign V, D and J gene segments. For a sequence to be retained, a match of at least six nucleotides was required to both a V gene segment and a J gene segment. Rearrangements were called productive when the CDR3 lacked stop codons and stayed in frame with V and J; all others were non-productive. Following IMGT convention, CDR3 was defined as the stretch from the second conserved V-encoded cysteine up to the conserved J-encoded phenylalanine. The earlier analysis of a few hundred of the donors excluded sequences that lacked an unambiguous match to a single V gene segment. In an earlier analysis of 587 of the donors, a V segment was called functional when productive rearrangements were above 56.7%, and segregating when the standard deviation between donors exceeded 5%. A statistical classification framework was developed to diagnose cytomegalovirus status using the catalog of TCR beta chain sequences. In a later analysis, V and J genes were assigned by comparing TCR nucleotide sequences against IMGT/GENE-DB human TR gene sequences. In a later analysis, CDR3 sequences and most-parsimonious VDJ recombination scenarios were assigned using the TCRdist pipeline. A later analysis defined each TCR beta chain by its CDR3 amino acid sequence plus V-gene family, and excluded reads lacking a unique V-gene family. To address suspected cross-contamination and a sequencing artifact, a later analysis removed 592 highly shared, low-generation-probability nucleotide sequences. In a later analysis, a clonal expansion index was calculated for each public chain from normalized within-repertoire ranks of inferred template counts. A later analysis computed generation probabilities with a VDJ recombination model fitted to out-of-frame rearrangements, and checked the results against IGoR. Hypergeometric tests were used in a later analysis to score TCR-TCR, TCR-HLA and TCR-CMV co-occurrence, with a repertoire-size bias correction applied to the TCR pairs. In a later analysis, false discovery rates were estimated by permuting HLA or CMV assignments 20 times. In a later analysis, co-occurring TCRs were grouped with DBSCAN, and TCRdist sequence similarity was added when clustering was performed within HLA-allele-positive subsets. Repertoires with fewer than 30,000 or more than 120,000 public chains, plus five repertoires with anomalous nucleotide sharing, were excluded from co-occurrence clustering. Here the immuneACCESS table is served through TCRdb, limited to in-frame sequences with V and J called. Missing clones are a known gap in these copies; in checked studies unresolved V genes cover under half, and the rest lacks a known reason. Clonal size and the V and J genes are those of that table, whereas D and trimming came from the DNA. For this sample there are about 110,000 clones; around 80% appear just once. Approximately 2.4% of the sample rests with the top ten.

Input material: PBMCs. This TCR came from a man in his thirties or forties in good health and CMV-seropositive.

Read as DNA, the sequence is TGCGCCAGCCACCGGGACAGGGGGAGTGAGCAGTACTTC. Translated, it reads CASHRDRGSEQYF. Recombination connected TRBV5-1 to TRBJ2-7, with 11 bases aligning to TRBD1. CDR1 and CDR2, per the germline V gene, are SGHRS and YFSETQ. Including the terminal cysteine and phenylalanine, the CDR3 comprises 13 residues. Of the read, only the CDR3 DNA is kept; its 39 bases are in frame from base 1. The germline V and J ends show losses of 7 bases and 7 bases respectively, and no gene match explains 7 bases of the junction.